Here is one TCR beta chain with its context. The antigen is unknown. The entry originates in a study of T cell responses to AZD1222 COVID-19 vaccine. V lost 7 bases to trimming and J lost 4 bases, with 17 bases between them. This CDR3 is 15 amino acids long. Looked up from germline, CDR1 is SGHRS and CDR2 is YFSETQ. Study-wide points: Donors skewed white British and female; clonal diversity was possibly underestimated. Only 5 or 6 AZD1222 recipients were seropositive at baseline.

The data were produced by immunoSEQ multiplex PCR, yet TCRdb's version contains in-frame clones alone and is incomplete. Of about 160,000 clones detected, more than 75% appear once; the ten largest clones hold 4% to 5.5%. The input for sequencing was peripheral blood, taken 28 days after the second AZD1222 dose. This receptor was obtained from an adult who received the AZD1222 COVID-19 vaccine. This rearrangement joins TRBV5-1 to TRBJ2-2, with a weak D call TRBD2 (6 bases). Written as DNA, the CDR3 is TGCGCCAGCGACTCCACGGGGGAAGGCACCGGGGAGCTGTTTTTT. It encodes CASDSTGEGTGELFF.